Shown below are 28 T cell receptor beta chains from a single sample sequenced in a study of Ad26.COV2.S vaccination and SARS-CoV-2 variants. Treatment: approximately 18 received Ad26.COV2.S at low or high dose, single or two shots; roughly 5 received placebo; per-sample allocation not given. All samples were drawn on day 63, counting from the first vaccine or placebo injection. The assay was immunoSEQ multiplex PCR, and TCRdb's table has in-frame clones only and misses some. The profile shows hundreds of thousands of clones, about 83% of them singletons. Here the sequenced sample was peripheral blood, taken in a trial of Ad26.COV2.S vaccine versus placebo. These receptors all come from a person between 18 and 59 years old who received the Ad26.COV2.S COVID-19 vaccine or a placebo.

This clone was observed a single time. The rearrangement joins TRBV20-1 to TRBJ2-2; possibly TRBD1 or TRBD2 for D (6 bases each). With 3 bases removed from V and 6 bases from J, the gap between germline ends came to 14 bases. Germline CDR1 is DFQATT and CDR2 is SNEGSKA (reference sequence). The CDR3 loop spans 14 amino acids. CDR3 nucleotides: TGCAGTGCTAGTCTCTTGGGGGGCTCCGGGGAGCTGTTTTTT. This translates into CSASLLGGSGELFF.

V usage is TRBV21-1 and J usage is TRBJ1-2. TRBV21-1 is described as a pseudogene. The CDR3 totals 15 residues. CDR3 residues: CASSKVPGVEEGYTF. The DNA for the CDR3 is TGTGCCAGCAGCAAAGTGCCCGGGGTCGAGGAAGGCTACACCTTC.

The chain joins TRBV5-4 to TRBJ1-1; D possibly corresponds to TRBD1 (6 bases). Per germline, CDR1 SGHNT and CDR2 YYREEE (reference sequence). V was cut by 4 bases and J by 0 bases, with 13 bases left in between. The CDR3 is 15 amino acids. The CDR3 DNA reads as TGTGCCAGCAGCGTAGGGGGGGCCCTGAACACTGAAGCTTTCTTT. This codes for CASSVGGALNTEAFF.

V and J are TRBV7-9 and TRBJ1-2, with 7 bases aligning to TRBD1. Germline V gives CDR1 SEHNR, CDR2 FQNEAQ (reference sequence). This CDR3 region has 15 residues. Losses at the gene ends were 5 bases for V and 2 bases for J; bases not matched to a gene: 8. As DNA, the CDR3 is TGTGCCAGCAGCCGACAGGGTTTCTGGAACTATGGCTACACCTTC. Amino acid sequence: CASSRQGFWNYGYTF.

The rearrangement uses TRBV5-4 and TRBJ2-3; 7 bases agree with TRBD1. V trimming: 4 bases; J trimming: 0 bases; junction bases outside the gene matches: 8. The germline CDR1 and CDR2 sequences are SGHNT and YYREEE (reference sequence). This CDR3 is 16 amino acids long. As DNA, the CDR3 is TGTGCCAGCAGCCGTGGACAGGTGACTAGCACAGATACGCAGTATTTT. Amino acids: CASSRGQVTSTDTQYF.

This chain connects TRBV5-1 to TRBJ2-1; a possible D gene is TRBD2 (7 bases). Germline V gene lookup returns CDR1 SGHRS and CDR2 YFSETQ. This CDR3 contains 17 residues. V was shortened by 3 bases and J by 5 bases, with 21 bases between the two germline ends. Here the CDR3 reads CASSSGGPPTENNEQFF. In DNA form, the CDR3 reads TGCGCCAGCAGCTCCGGGGGGCCGCCAACAGAAAACAATGAGCAGTTCTTC. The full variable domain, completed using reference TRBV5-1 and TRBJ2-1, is KAGVTQTPRYLIKTRGQQVTLSCSPISGHRSVSWYQQTPGQGLQFLFEYFSETQRNKGNFPGRFSGRQFSNSRSEMNVSTLELGDSALYLCASSSGGPPTENNEQFFGPGTRLTVL.

CDR3 protein: CASSLLAALSYNEQFF. The CDR3 nucleotides are TGCGCCAGCAGCTTGCTAGCGGCTCTCTCCTACAATGAGCAGTTCTTC. The chain recombines TRBV5-1 with TRBJ2-1; 7 positions agree with TRBD2. V dropped 1 base and J dropped 0; count of bases not matched to a gene: 4. Germline CDR1 SGHRS, CDR2 YFSETQ. The length of the CDR3 is 16 residues.

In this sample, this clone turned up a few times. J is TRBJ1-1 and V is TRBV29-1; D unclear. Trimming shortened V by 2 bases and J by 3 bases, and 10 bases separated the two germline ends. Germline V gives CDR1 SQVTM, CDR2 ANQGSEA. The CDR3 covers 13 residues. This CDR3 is CSVESQPDTEAFF. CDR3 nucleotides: TGCAGCGTTGAATCACAGCCTGACACTGAAGCTTTCTTT.

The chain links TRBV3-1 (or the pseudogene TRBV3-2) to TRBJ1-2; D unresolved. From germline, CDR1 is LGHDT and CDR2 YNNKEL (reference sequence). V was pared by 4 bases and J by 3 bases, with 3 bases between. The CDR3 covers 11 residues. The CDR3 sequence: CASSLYYGYTF. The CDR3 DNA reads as TGTGCCAGCAGCCTGTACTATGGCTACACCTTC.

The CDR3 loop is CASSPPGDTEAFF. DNA for the CDR3: TGTGCCAGCAGCCCACCGGGGGACACTGAAGCTTTCTTT. The J gene is TRBJ1-1, the V gene TRBV7-3; TRBD1 is a possible D gene (5 bases). There are 13 residues in the CDR3. Deletions cut 5 bases from V and 3 bases from J, with 10 bases between. CDR1 is SGHTA and CDR2 is FQGTGA in the germline V gene.

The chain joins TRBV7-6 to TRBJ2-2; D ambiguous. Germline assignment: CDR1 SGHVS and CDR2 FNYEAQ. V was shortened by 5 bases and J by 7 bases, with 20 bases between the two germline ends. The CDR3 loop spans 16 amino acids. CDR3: CASSPGRVGSGGELFF. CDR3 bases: TGTGCCAGCAGCCCCGGACGCGTGGGATCGGGCGGGGAGCTGTTTTTT.

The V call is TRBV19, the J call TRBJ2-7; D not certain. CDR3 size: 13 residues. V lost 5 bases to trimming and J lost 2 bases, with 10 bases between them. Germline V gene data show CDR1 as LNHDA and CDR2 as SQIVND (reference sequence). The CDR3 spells CASSLGSTYEQYF. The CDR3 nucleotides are TGTGCCAGTAGTCTGGGCAGTACCTACGAGCAGTACTTC. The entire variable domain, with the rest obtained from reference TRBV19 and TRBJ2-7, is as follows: DGGITQSPKYLFRKEGQNVTLSCEQNLNHDAMYWYRQDPGQGLRLIYYSQIVNDFQKGDIAEGYSVSREKKESFPLTVTSAQKNPTAFYLCASSLGSTYEQYFGPGTRLTVT.

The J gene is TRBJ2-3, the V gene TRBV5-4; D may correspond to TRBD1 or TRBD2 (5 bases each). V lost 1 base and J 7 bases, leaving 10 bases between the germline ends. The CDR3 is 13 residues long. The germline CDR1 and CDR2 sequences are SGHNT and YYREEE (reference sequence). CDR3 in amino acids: CASSLSGTYTQYF. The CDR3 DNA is TGTGCCAGCAGCTTGTCCGGGACCTATACGCAGTATTTT.

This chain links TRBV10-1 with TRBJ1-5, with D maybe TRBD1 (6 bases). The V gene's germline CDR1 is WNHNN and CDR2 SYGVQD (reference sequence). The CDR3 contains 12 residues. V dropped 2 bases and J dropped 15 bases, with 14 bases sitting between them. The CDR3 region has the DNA TGCGCCAGCAGTGAGGGGGGGCCCCCAGGGCATTTT. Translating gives CASSEGGPPGHF.

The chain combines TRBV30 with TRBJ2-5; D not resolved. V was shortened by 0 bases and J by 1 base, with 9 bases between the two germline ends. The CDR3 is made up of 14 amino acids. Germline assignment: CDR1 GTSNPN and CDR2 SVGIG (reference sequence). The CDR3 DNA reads TGTGCCTGGAGTGTACCACCGGGCCAAGAGACCCAGTACTTC. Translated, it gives CAWSVPPGQETQYF.

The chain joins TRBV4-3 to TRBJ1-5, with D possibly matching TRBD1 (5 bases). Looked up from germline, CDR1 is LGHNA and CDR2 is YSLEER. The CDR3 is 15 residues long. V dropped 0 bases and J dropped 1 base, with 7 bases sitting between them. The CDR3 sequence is CASSQDWGSNQPQHF. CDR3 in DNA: TGCGCCAGCAGCCAAGATTGGGGGAGCAATCAGCCCCAGCATTTT.

CDR3 in amino acids: CASSLFSGAGNTIYF. In nucleotides, the CDR3 is TGTGCCAGCAGCTTATTTTCAGGGGCCGGAAACACCATATATTTT. V gene TRBV7-2 combines with J gene TRBJ1-3; tentative D call: TRBD1 (6 bases). The CDR3 loop spans 15 amino acids. Germline CDR1 is SGHTA and CDR2 is FQGNSA. The V end lost 2 bases, the J end lost 4 bases, and 12 bases lay between the germline ends.

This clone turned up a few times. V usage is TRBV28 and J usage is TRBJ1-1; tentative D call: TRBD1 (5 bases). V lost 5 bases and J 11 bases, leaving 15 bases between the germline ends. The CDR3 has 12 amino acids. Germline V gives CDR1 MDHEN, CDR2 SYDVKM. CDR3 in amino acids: CASSRGPGRAFF. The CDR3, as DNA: TGTGCCAGCAGTCGGGGCCCAGGGCGGGCTTTCTTT. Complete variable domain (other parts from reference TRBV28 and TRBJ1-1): DVKVTQSSRYLVKRTGEKVFLECVQDMDHENMFWYRQDPGLGLRLIYFSYDVKMKEKGDIPEGYSVSREKKERFSLILESASTNQTSMYLCASSRGPGRAFFGQGTRLTVV.

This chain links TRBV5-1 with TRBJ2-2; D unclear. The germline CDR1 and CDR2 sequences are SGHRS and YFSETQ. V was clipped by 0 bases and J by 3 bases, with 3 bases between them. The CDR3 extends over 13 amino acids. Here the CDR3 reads CASSLEDTGELFF. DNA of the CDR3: TGCGCCAGCAGCTTGGAGGACACCGGGGAGCTGTTTTTT.

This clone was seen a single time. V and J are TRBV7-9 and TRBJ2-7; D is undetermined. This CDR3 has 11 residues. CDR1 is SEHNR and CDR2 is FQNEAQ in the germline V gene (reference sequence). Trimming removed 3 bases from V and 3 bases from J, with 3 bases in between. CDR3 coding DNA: TGTGCCAGCAGCTTCATCTACGAGCAGTACTTC. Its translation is CASSFIYEQYF. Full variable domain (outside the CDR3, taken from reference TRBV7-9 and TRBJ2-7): DTGVSQNPRHKITKRGQNVTFRCDPISEHNRLYWYRQTLGQGPEFLTYFQNEAQLEKSRLLSDRFSAERPKGSFSTLEIQRTEQGDSAMYLCASSFIYEQYFGPGTRLTVT.

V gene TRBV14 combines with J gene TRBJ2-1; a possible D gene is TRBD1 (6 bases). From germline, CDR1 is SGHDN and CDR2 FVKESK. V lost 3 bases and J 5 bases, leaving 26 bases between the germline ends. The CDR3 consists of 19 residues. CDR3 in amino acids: CASSQIGTQSGYVDNEQFF. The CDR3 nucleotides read TGTGCCAGCAGCCAGATAGGGACACAGAGCGGTTATGTCGACAATGAGCAGTTCTTC.

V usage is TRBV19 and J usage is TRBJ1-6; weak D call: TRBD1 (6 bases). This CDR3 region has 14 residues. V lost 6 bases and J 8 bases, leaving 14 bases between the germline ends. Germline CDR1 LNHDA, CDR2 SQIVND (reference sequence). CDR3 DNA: TGTGCCAGTAGCCCACAGGGTTGGGATTCACCCCTCCACTTT. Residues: CASSPQGWDSPLHF. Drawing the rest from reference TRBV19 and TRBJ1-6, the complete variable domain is DGGITQSPKYLFRKEGQNVTLSCEQNLNHDAMYWYRQDPGQGLRLIYYSQIVNDFQKGDIAEGYSVSREKKESFPLTVTSAQKNPTAFYLCASSPQGWDSPLHFGNGTRLTVT.

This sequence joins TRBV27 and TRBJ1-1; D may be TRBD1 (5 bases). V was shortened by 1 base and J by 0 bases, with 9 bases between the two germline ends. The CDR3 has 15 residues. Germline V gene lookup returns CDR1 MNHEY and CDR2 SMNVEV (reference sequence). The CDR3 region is CASSLFQGLNTEAFF. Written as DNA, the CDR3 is TGTGCCAGCAGTTTATTTCAGGGTTTGAACACTGAAGCTTTCTTT.

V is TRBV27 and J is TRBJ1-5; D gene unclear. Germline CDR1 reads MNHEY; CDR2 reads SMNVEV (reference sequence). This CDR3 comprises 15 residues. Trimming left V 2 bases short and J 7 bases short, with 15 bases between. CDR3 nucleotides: TGTGCCAGCAGTTTAGTGCCGGGTGCAGAGCAGCCCCAGCATTTT. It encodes CASSLVPGAEQPQHF.

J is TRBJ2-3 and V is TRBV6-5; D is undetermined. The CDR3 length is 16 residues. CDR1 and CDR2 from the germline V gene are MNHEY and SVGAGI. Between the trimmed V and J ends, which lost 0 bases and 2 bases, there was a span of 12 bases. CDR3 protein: CASSYSIARSTDTQYF. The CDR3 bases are TGTGCCAGCAGTTACTCGATAGCTCGGTCCACAGATACGCAGTATTTT.

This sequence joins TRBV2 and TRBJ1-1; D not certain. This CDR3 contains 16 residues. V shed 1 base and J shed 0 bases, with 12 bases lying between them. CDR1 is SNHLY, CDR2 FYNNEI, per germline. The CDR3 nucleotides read TGTGCCAGCAGTGAAGACACGAGGCAGATGAACACTGAAGCTTTCTTT. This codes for CASSEDTRQMNTEAFF. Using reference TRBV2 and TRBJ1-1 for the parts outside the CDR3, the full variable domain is EPEVTQTPSHQVTQMGQEVILRCVPISNHLYFYWYRQILGQKVEFLVSFYNNEISEKSEIFDDQFSVERPDGSNFTLKIRSTKLEDSAMYFCASSEDTRQMNTEAFFGQGTRLTVV.

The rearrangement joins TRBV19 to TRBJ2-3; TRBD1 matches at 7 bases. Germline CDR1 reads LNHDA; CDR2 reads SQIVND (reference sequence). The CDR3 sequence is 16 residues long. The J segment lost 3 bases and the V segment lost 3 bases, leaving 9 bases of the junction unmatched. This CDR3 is CASSMLPGGMTDTQYF. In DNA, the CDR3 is TGTGCCAGTAGTATGTTGCCAGGGGGAATGACAGATACGCAGTATTTT.

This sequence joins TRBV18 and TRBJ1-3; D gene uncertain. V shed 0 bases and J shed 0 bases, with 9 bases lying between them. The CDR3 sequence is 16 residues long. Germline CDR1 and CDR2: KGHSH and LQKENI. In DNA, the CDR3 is TGTGCCAGCTCACCACCCTCCGGAGACTCTGGAAACACCATATATTTT. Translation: CASSPPSGDSGNTIYF. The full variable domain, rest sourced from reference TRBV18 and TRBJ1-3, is NAGVMQNPRHLVRRRGQEARLRCSPMKGHSHVYWYRQLPEEGLKFMVYLQKENIIDESGMPKERFSAEFPKEGPSILRIQQVVRGDSAAYFCASSPPSGDSGNTIYFGEGSWLTVV.